One T cell receptor beta chain is described in this entry. These data come from a study of patients and donors after allogeneic stem cell transplantation. Germline CDR1 SQVTM, CDR2 ANQGSEA. Germline trimming cut 3 bases from V and 5 bases from J; bases unmatched to any gene: 9. The CDR3 covers 15 residues. TCRdb re-derived calls from the RT-PCR reads in MiXCR, one entry per CDR3 protein. The sample shows about 960,000 distinct CDR3 sequences, 18% of them seen only once. The rearrangement links TRBV29-1 to TRBJ2-5; 10 bases fit TRBD1. The sequenced sample was blood, either unsorted or a sorted T cell fraction (not recorded which). This receptor was identified in a human donor who was either an allogeneic HSCT recipient or a stem cell or donor lymphocyte infusion donor (not recorded which). It is not recorded whose cells these are; they may come from a transplant donor. CDR3 sequence (DNA): TGCAGCGTTGACCGGACAGGGGGTGTCCGGGAGACCCAGTACTTC. Translated, it gives CSVDRTGGVRETQYF.